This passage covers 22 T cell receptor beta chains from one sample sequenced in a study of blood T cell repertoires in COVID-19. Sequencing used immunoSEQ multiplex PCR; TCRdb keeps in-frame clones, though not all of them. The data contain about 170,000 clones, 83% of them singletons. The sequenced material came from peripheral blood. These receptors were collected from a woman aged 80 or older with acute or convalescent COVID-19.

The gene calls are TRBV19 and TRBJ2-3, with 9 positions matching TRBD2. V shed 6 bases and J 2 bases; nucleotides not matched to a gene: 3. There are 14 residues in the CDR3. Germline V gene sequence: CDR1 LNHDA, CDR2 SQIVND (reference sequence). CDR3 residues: CASSLAGNTDTQYF. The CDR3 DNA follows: TGTGCCAGTAGCCTAGCGGGGAACACAGATACGCAGTATTTT.

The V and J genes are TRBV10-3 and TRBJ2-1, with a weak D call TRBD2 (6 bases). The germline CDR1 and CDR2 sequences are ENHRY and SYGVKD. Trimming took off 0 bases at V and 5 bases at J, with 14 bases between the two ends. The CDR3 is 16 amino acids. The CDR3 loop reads CAISESGGSVDNEQFF. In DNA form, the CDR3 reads TGTGCCATCAGTGAGTCGGGGGGATCGGTCGACAATGAGCAGTTCTTC.

In DNA form, the CDR3 reads TGTGCCATCAGTGCGGGGAGAGATCAGCCCCAGCATTTT. It is translated as CAISAGRDQPQHF. The V and J genes are TRBV10-3 and TRBJ1-5; D unclear. V dropped 4 bases and J dropped 5 bases, with 9 bases sitting between them. The germline gives CDR1 ENHRY, CDR2 SYGVKD. There are 13 residues in the CDR3.

CDR3 sequence reads: CASSTGQGLGAQYF. CDR3 DNA: TGTGCCAGCAGTACCGGACAGGGCCTAGGGGCCCAGTACTTC. This rearrangement joins TRBV11-1 to TRBJ2-5, with 8 bases identical to TRBD1. V lost 6 bases, J lost 9 bases, and 12 bases stayed unmatched. Looked up from germline, CDR1 is SGHAT and CDR2 is FQDESV (reference sequence). This CDR3 contains 14 residues.

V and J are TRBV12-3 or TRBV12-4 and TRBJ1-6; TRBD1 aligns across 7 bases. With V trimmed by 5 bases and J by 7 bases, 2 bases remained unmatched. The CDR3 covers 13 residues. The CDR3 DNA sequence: TGTGCCAGCAGTGGGACAGAAAATTCACCCCTCCACTTT. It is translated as CASSGTENSPLHF.

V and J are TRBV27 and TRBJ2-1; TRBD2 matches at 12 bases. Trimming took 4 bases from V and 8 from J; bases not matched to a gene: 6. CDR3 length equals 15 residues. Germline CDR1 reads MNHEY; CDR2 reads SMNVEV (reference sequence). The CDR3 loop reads CASSYGLAGSDEQFF. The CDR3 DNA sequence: TGTGCCAGCAGTTACGGACTAGCGGGGTCCGATGAGCAGTTCTTC.

The CDR3 region has the DNA TGCAGTGCTAGTGCGGAAGAGACCCAGTACTTC. Its protein product is CSASAEETQYF. This chain joins TRBV20-1 and TRBJ2-5; D remains unclear. Germline CDR1 reads DFQATT; CDR2 reads SNEGSKA (reference sequence). Trimming removed 3 bases from V and 3 bases from J, with 5 bases in between. The CDR3 is 11 residues long.

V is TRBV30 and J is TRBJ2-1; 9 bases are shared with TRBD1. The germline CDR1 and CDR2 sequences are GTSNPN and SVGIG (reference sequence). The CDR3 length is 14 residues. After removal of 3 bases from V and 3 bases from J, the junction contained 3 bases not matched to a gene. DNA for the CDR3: TGTGCCTGGAGGGACAGGGGATTCTACAATGAGCAGTTCTTC. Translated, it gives CAWRDRGFYNEQFF.

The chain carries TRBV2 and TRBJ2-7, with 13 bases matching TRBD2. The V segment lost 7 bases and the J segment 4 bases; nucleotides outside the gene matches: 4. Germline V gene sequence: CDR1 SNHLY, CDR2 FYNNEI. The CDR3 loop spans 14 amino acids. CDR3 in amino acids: CASTGTSGTYEQYF. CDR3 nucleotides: TGTGCCAGCACGGGGACTAGCGGGACTTACGAGCAGTACTTC.

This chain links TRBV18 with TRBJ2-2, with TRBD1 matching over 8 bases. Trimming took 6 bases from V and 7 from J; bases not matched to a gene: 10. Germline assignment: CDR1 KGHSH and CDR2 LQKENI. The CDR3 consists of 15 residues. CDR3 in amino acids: CASSNIDRGGGELFF. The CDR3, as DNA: TGTGCCAGCTCGAACATCGACAGGGGAGGCGGGGAGCTGTTTTTT.

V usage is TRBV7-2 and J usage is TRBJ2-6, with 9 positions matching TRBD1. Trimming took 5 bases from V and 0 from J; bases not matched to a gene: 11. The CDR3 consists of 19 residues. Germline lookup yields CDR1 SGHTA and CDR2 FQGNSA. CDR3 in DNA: TGTGCCAGCAGCACGCGACCGGGACAGGGCGTCTCTGGGGCCAACGTCCTGACTTTC. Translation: CASSTRPGQGVSGANVLTF.

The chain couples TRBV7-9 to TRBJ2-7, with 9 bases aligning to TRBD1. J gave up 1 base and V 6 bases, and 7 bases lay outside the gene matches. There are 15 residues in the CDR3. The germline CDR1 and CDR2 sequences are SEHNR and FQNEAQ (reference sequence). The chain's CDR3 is CASRGGTGNSYEQYF. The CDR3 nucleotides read TGTGCCAGCAGGGGCGGGACAGGGAATTCCTACGAGCAGTACTTC.

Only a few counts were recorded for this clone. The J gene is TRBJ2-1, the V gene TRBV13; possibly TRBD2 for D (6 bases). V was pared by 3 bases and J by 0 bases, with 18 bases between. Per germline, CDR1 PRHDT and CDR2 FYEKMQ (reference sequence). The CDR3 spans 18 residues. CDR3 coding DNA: TGTGCCAGCAGCTTTCGACTGGGAGGTGGGAGCTCCTACAATGAGCAGTTCTTC. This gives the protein CASSFRLGGGSSYNEQFF.

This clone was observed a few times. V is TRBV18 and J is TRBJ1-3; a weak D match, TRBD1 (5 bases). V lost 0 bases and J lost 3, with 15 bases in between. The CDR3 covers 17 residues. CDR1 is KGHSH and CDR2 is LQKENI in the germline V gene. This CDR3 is CASSPPKAAGFGNTIYF. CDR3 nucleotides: TGTGCCAGCTCACCACCAAAAGCAGCAGGGTTTGGAAACACCATATATTTT.

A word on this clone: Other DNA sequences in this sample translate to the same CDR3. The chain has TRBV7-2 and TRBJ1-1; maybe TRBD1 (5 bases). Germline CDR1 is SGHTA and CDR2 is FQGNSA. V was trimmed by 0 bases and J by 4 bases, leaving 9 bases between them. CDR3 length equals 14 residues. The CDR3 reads CASSLAQGSTEAFF. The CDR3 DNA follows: TGTGCCAGCAGCTTAGCCCAGGGCAGCACTGAAGCTTTCTTT. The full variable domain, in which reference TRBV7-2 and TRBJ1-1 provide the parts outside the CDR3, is GAGVSQSPSNKVTEKGKDVELRCDPISGHTALYWYRQSLGQGLEFLIYFQGNSAPDKSGLPSDRFSAERTGGSVSTLTIQRTQQEDSAVYLCASSLAQGSTEAFFGQGTRLTVV.

The CDR3 region has the DNA TGTGCCAGCAGCTCGGGACTAGCGGTATACAATGAGCAGTTCTTC. The encoded protein is CASSSGLAVYNEQFF. The rearrangement links TRBV7-2 to TRBJ2-1; 11 bases align to TRBD2. This CDR3 is 15 amino acids long. Germline-derived CDR1 and CDR2 are SGHTA and FQGNSA. Trimming at V came to 4 bases and at J to 4 bases, leaving 3 bases not matched to a gene.

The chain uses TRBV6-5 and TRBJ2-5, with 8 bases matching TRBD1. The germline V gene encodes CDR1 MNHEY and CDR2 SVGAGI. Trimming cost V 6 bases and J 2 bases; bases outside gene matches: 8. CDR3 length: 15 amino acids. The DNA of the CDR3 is TGTGCCAGCAGATGGGGCAGGGGGCGTCAAGAGACCCAGTACTTC. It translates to CASRWGRGRQETQYF.

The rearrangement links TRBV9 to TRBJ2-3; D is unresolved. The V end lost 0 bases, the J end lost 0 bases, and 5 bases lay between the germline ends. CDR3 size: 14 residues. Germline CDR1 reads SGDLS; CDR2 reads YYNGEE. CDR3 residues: CASSVVGSTDTQYF. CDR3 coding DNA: TGTGCCAGCAGCGTAGTCGGTAGCACAGATACGCAGTATTTT.

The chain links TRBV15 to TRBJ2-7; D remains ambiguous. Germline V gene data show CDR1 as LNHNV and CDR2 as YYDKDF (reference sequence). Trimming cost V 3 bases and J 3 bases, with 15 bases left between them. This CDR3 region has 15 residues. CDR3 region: CATSSGLGLNYEQYF. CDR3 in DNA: TGTGCCACCAGCAGTGGTCTTGGGCTAAACTACGAGCAGTACTTC.

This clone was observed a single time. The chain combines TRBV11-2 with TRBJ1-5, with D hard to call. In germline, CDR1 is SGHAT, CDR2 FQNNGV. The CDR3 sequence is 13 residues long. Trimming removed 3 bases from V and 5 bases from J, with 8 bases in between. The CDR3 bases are TGTGCCAGCAGCTTTGGCAGCGATCAGCCCCAGCATTTT. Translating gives CASSFGSDQPQHF.

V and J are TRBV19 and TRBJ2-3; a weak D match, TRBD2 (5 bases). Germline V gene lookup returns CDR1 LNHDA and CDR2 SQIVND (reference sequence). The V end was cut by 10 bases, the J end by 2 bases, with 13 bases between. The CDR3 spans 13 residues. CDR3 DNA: TGTGCCACCCAGGAGGAGTACACAGATACGCAGTATTTT. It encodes CATQEEYTDTQYF.

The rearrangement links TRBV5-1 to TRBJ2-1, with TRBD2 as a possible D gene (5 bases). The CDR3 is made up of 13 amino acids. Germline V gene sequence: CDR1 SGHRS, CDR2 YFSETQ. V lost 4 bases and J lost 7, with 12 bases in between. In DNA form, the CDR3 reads TGCGCCAGCAGCCTTAGGACTGGAAATGAGCAGTTCTTC. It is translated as CASSLRTGNEQFF.